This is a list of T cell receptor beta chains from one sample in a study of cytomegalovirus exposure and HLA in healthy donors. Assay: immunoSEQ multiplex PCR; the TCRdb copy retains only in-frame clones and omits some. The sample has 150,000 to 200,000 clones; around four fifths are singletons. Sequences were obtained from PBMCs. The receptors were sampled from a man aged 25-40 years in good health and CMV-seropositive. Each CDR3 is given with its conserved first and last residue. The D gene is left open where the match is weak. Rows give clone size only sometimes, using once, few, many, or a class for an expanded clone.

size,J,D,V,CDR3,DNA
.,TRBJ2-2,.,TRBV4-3,CASSQERGGNTGELFF,TGCGCCAGCAGCCAAGAACGGGGAGGGAACACCGGGGAGCTGTTTTTT
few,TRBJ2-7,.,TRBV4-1,CASSQEATREQYF,TGCGCCAGCAGCCAAGAGGCGACTCGGGAGCAGTACTTC
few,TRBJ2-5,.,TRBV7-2,CASSLVSTEETQYF,TGTGCCAGCAGCTTAGTCTCGACAGAAGAGACCCAGTACTTC
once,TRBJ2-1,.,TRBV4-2,CASSNQDEQFF,TGTGCCAGCAGCAATCAGGATGAGCAGTTCTTC
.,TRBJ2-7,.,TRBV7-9,CASSPTSSHEQYF,TGTGCCAGCAGCCCAACAAGTTCCCACGAGCAGTACTTC
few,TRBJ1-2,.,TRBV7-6,CASSSGHHNYGYTF,TGTGCCAGCAGCTCGGGACATCATAACTATGGCTACACCTTC
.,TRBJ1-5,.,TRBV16,CASSQRGFGNQPQHF,TGTGCCAGCAGCCAAAGGGGTTTCGGCAATCAGCCCCAGCATTTT
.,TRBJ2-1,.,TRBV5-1,CASSLARVGQGARLF,.
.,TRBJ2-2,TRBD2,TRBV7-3,CASSFSGGPTNTGELFF,TGTGCCAGCAGCTTCAGCGGGGGGCCTACGAACACCGGGGAGCTGTTTTTT
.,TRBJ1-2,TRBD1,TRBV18,CASSGDRDYGYTF,TGTGCCAGCTCAGGGGACAGGGACTATGGCTACACCTTC
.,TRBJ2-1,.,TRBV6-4,CASSPLASHEQFF,TGTGCCAGCAGTCCACTAGCTAGCCATGAGCAGTTCTTC
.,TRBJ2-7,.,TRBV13,CASSLGRDEYF,TGTGCCAGCAGCTTGGGGCGTGATGAGTACTTC
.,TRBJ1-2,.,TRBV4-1,CASTPTGGLNGYTF,TGCGCCAGCACACCGACGGGGGGATTGAATGGCTACACCTTC
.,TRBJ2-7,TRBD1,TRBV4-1,CASSQGAGGFGSSYEQYF,TGCGCCAGCAGCCAAGGGGCAGGGGGCTTTGGTAGCTCCTACGAGCAGTACTTC
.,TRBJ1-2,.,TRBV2,CASSEGGPDGYTF,TGTGCCAGCAGTGAAGGGGGGCCGGATGGCTACACCTTC
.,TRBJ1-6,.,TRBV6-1,CASMRGGSYNSPLHF,TGTGCCAGCATGCGGGGGGGCTCCTATAATTCACCCCTCCACTTT
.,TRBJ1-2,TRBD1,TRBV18,CASSERQGPDGYTF,TGTGCCAGCTCAGAACGACAGGGGCCTGATGGCTACACCTTC
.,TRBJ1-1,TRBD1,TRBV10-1,CASSESRGRTEAFF,TGCGCCAGCAGTGAGTCGAGGGGGCGGACTGAAGCTTTCTTT
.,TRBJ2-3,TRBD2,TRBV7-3,CASSFRLAGGPDTQYF,TGTGCCAGCAGCTTCCGACTAGCGGGGGGCCCAGATACGCAGTATTTT
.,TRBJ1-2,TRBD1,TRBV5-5,CASSFRTGTNYGYTF,TGTGCCAGCAGCTTCAGGACAGGGACTAACTATGGCTACACCTTC
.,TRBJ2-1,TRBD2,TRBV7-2,CASSSDLAGVENEQFF,TGTGCCAGCAGCTCCGACCTAGCGGGGGTGGAAAATGAGCAGTTCTTC
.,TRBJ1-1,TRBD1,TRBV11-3,CASSLDSQGATEAFF,TGTGCCAGCAGCTTAGATTCCCAGGGGGCTACTGAAGCTTTCTTT
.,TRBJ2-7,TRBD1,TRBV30,CAWSVSDRGSEQYF,TGTGCCTGGAGTGTCTCGGACAGGGGCAGCGAGCAGTACTTC
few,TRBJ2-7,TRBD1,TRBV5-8,CATLGQSYEQYF,TGTGCCACCCTGGGACAGTCCTACGAGCAGTACTTC
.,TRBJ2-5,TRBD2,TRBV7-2,CASSSSGGEETQYF,TGTGCCAGCAGCTCTAGCGGGGGGGAGGAGACCCAGTACTTC
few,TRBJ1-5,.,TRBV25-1,CASSDGSNQPQHF,TGTGCCAGCAGTGACGGTAGCAATCAGCCCCAGCATTTT
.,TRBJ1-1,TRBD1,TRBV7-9,CASSTQQGGTEAFF,TGTGCCAGCAGCACACAACAGGGGGGGACTGAAGCTTTCTTT